The present entry profiles one T cell receptor beta chain with its context. This sample was taken from a study of PD-L1 blockade in urothelial cancer. This CDR3 region has 15 residues. V was pared by 2 bases and J by 0 bases, with 2 bases of the junction left unmatched. Germline lookup yields CDR1 MRHNA and CDR2 SNTAGT. Method: immunoSEQ multiplex PCR; TCRdb's copy keeps in-frame clones and lacks some. Among tens of thousands of clones listed, about 80% were seen once. Indicated time point: peripheral blood 6 weeks after treatment start. The sequence was collected from an older man with urothelial cancer. The rearrangement joins TRBV6-4 to TRBJ2-3; TRBD1 agrees at 7 bases. The input for sequencing was PBMCs, taken around atezolizumab (anti-PD-L1) treatment. The CDR3 reads CASSDDRASTDTQYF. In nucleotides, the CDR3 is TGTGCCAGCAGTGACGACAGGGCCAGCACAGATACGCAGTATTTT.